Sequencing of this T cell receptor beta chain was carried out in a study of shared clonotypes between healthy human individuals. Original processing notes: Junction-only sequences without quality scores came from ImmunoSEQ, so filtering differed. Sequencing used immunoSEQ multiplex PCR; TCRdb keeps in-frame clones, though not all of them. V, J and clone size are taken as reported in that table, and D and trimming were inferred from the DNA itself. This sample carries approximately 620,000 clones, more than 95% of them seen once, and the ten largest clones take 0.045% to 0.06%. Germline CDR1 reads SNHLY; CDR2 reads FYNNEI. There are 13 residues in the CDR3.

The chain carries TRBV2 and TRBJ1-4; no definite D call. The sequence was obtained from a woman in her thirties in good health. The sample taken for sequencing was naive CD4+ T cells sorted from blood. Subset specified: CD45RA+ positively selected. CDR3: CASLPGLWEKLFF. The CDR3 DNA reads TGTGCGTCCCTACCAGGATTATGGGAAAAACTGTTTTTT. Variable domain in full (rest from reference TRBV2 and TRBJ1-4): EPEVTQTPSHQVTQMGQEVILRCVPISNHLYFYWYRQILGQKVEFLVSFYNNEISEKSEIFDDQFSVERPDGSNFTLKIRSTKLEDSAMYFCASLPGLWEKLFFGSGTQLSVL.